The rows below give T cell receptor beta chains drawn from one sample of a study of blood T cell repertoires in COVID-19. Profiling relied on immunoSEQ multiplex PCR, and the TCRdb table lists in-frame clones only, not all of them. The repertoire holds about 180,000 clones, with roughly 80% as singletons. Material for sequencing was peripheral blood. The receptors come from a human donor in a cohort sampled during active COVID-19. Each CDR3 is given with its conserved first and last residue. Fields, in order: D gene, J gene, V gene, clone size, CDR3 protein, CDR3 DNA. D genes are given only for firm matches. Some rows have no size entry. The others give once, few or many, or a class for an expanded clone.

D: NA
J: TRBJ2-3
V: TRBV4-2
size: NA
CDR3: CASRAPSTDTQYF
DNA: TGTGCCAGCAGAGCACCTAGCACAGATACGCAGTATTTT

D: NA
J: TRBJ2-5
V: TRBV7-3
size: NA
CDR3: CASSLTGMQETQYF
DNA: TGTGCCAGCAGCTTAACCGGGATGCAGGAGACCCAGTACTTC

D: TRBD2
J: TRBJ2-1
V: TRBV7-6
size: NA
CDR3: CASSLEGGSGGGYNEQFF
DNA: TGTGCCAGCAGCTTAGAGGGAGGTAGCGGGGGGGGATACAATGAGCAGTTCTTC

D: NA
J: TRBJ1-1
V: TRBV6-5
size: NA
CDR3: CASSYGAKNTEAFF
DNA: TGTGCCAGCAGTTACGGGGCAAAGAACACTGAAGCTTTCTTT

D: NA
J: TRBJ1-4
V: TRBV6-1
size: NA
CDR3: CASSEATNRRQNEKLFF
DNA: TGTGCCAGCAGTGAAGCTACTAACAGGAGACAGAATGAAAAACTGTTTTTT

D: TRBD1
J: TRBJ1-1
V: TRBV3-1/TRBV3-2
size: NA
CDR3: CASSLGQGRNTEAFF
DNA: TGTGCCAGCAGCCTAGGACAGGGCAGGAACACTGAAGCTTTCTTT

D: TRBD1
J: TRBJ2-6
V: TRBV19
size: NA
CDR3: CASSGRQGAWGANVLTF
DNA: TGTGCCAGTAGTGGAAGACAGGGGGCGTGGGGGGCCAACGTCCTGACTTTC

D: NA
J: TRBJ1-1
V: TRBV5-1
size: NA
CDR3: CASTLTGMNTEAFF
DNA: TGCGCCAGCACGCTTACGGGGATGAACACTGAAGCTTTCTTT

D: TRBD2
J: TRBJ2-7
V: TRBV6-2/TRBV6-3
size: NA
CDR3: CASSSALYGLAGGYEQYF
DNA: TGTGCCAGCAGTTCTGCACTCTACGGACTAGCGGGGGGCTACGAGCAGTACTTC

D: TRBD2
J: TRBJ2-3
V: TRBV27
size: NA
CDR3: CASSILAGGPADTQYF
DNA: TGTGCCAGCAGTATCCTAGCGGGGGGGCCCGCAGATACGCAGTATTTT

D: TRBD1
J: TRBJ2-1
V: TRBV2
size: NA
CDR3: CASSANPGQGLDEQFF
DNA: TGTGCCAGCAGCGCGAATCCGGGACAGGGATTAGATGAGCAGTTCTTC

D: NA
J: TRBJ2-7
V: TRBV18
size: NA
CDR3: CASSPRGGGEQYF
DNA: TGTGCCAGCTCACCACGGGGAGGAGGCGAGCAGTACTTC

D: NA
J: TRBJ2-3
V: TRBV29-1
size: NA
CDR3: CSVQTHMTDTQYF
DNA: TGCAGCGTTCAAACACATATGACAGATACGCAGTATTTT

D: NA
J: TRBJ2-2
V: TRBV5-1
size: NA
CDR3: CASSLGSSGGAGGTGELFF
DNA: TGCGCCAGCAGCTTAGGGTCGAGCGGCGGGGCCGGCGGCACCGGGGAGCTGTTTTTT

D: TRBD1
J: TRBJ2-7
V: TRBV7-3
size: NA
CDR3: CASSRTGFYEQYF
DNA: TGTGCCAGCAGCCGGACAGGGTTTTACGAGCAGTACTTC

D: TRBD2
J: TRBJ2-1
V: TRBV24-1
size: NA
CDR3: CATSASGSYNEQFF
DNA: TGTGCCACCAGTGCTAGCGGCTCCTACAATGAGCAGTTCTTC

D: NA
J: TRBJ2-7
V: TRBV6-1
size: few
CDR3: CASSESGGSDEQYF
DNA: TGTGCCAGCAGTGAGAGTGGGGGGTCCGACGAGCAGTACTTC

D: NA
J: TRBJ1-3
V: TRBV5-4
size: NA
CDR3: CASSLEPGVVSGNTIYF
DNA: TGTGCCAGCAGCTTGGAACCGGGAGTTGTATCTGGAAACACCATATATTTT

D: TRBD1
J: TRBJ1-4
V: TRBV5-1
size: NA
CDR3: CASSKDRETNEKLFF
DNA: TGCGCCAGCAGCAAGGACAGGGAAACTAATGAAAAACTGTTTTTT

D: TRBD1
J: TRBJ1-2
V: TRBV5-4
size: NA
CDR3: CASSLGPGTVNYGYTF
DNA: TGTGCCAGCAGCTTGGGCCCCGGGACAGTAAACTATGGCTACACCTTC

D: TRBD2
J: TRBJ2-7
V: TRBV11-2
size: NA
CDR3: CASSFAGGGYEQYF
DNA: TGTGCCAGCAGCTTTGCTGGCGGGGGATACGAGCAGTACTTC

D: TRBD2
J: TRBJ2-1
V: TRBV12-3/TRBV12-4
size: NA
CDR3: CASSFRGDEQFF
DNA: TGTGCCAGCAGTTTTCGGGGGGACGAGCAGTTCTTC

D: NA
J: TRBJ1-2
V: TRBV5-4
size: NA
CDR3: CASSLPYSSGYTF
DNA: TGTGCCAGCAGTTTACCATACTCTAGCGGCTACACCTTC

D: TRBD2
J: TRBJ2-5
V: TRBV11-2
size: NA
CDR3: CASSLGGVAGIQETQYF
DNA: TGTGCCAGCAGCTTAGGGGGGGTAGCGGGGATCCAAGAGACCCAGTACTTC

D: NA
J: TRBJ1-6
V: TRBV5-4
size: NA
CDR3: CASSSGQTDNSPLHF
DNA: TGTGCCAGCAGCAGCGGACAGACGGATAATTCACCCCTCCACTTT

D: TRBD2
J: TRBJ2-1
V: TRBV2
size: NA
CDR3: CASSSGTSGGGEQFF
DNA: TGTGCCAGCAGTTCCGGGACTAGCGGGGGAGGTGAGCAGTTCTTC

D: NA
J: TRBJ2-7
V: TRBV20-1
size: NA
CDR3: CSASGVSHEQYF
DNA: TGCAGTGCTAGTGGAGTGTCCCACGAGCAGTACTTC

D: NA
J: TRBJ1-3
V: TRBV2
size: NA
CDR3: CASSDVGQNSGNTIYF
DNA: TGTGCCAGCAGTGACGTAGGACAGAACTCTGGAAACACCATATATTTT

D: NA
J: TRBJ2-7
V: TRBV7-2
size: NA
CDR3: CASSTQGSYEQYF
DNA: TGTGCCAGCAGCACTCAGGGGTCCTACGAGCAGTACTTC

D: TRBD2
J: TRBJ2-3
V: TRBV3-1/TRBV3-2
size: NA
CDR3: CASSQETLAGGTDTQYF
DNA: TGTGCCAGCAGCCAAGAAACCCTGGCGGGGGGCACAGATACGCAGTATTTT

D: NA
J: TRBJ1-1
V: TRBV2
size: NA
CDR3: CASSEWPGGNTEAFF
DNA: TGTGCCAGCAGTGAATGGCCGGGGGGGAACACTGAAGCTTTCTTT

D: TRBD1
J: TRBJ2-1
V: TRBV6-5
size: NA
CDR3: CASSHRGYNEQFF
DNA: TGTGCCAGCAGTCACAGGGGCTACAATGAGCAGTTCTTC

D: NA
J: TRBJ1-2
V: TRBV7-9
size: once
CDR3: CASSLRDTYYGYTF
DNA: TGTGCCAGCAGCCTCCGGGACACCTACTATGGCTACACCTTC

D: TRBD1
J: TRBJ2-7
V: TRBV18
size: NA
CDR3: CASSTGTADWYEQYF
DNA: TGTGCCAGCTCCACCGGGACAGCGGATTGGTACGAGCAGTACTTC

D: NA
J: TRBJ1-4
V: TRBV7-8
size: NA
CDR3: CASSLINSSTNEKLFF
DNA: TGTGCCAGCAGCTTAATCAACAGCTCAACTAATGAAAAACTGTTTTTT

D: TRBD2
J: TRBJ2-3
V: TRBV13
size: NA
CDR3: CASSSGLAGDWSTDTQYF
DNA: TGTGCCAGCAGCTCGGGACTAGCGGGGGATTGGAGCACAGATACGCAGTATTTT

D: TRBD1
J: TRBJ2-7
V: TRBV7-2
size: NA
CDR3: CASSLTTGPTYEQYF
DNA: TGTGCCAGCAGCTTAACGACAGGGCCAACCTACGAGCAGTACTTC

D: TRBD1
J: TRBJ2-7
V: TRBV11-3
size: once
CDR3: CASSSGEGTVYF
DNA: TGTGCCAGCAGCTCAGGAGAAGGGACAGTGTACTTC

D: TRBD2
J: TRBJ2-1
V: TRBV5-1
size: NA
CDR3: CASSPGLAGGLSEQFF
DNA: TGCGCCAGCAGCCCAGGACTAGCGGGGGGGCTGAGTGAGCAGTTCTTC

D: NA
J: TRBJ2-2
V: TRBV9
size: NA
CDR3: CASSVGGGTGELFF
DNA: TGTGCCAGCAGCGTAGGGGGAGGCACCGGGGAGCTGTTTTTT

D: NA
J: TRBJ2-3
V: TRBV9
size: NA
CDR3: CASSVAPTGDTQYF
DNA: TGTGCCAGCAGCGTAGCTCCAACGGGGGATACGCAGTATTTT

D: NA
J: TRBJ2-7
V: TRBV6-5
size: NA
CDR3: CASSPSRGLVYEQYF
DNA: TGTGCCAGCAGTCCTAGCAGGGGCTTAGTTTACGAGCAGTACTTC

D: TRBD1
J: TRBJ1-5
V: TRBV2
size: NA
CDR3: CASRWTGGFGNQPQHF
DNA: TGTGCCAGCAGGTGGACAGGGGGCTTTGGCAATCAGCCCCAGCATTTT